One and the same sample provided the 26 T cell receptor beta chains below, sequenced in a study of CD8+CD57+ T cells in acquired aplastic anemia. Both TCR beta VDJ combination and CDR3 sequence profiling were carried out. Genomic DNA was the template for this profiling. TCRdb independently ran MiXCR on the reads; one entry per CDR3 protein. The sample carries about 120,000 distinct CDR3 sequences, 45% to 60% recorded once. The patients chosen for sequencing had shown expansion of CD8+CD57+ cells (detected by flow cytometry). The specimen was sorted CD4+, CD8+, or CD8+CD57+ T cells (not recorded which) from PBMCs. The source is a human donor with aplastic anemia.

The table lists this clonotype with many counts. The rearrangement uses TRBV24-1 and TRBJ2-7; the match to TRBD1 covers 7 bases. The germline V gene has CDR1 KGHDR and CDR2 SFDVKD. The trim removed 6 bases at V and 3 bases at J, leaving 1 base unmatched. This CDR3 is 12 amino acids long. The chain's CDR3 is CATSWDSYEQYF. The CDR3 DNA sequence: TGTGCCACCAGTTGGGACAGCTACGAGCAGTACTTC.

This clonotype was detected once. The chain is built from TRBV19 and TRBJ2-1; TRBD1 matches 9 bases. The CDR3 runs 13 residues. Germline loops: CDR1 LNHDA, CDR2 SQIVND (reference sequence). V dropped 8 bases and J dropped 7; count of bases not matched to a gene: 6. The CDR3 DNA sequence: TGTGCCAGTGTTCGGACAGGGGAAAATGAGCAGTTCTTC. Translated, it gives CASVRTGENEQFF.

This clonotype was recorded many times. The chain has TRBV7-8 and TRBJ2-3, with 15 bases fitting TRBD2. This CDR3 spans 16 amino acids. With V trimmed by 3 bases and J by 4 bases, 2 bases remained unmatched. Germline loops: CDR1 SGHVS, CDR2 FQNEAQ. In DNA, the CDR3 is TGTGCCAGCAGCTTCGGACTAGCGGGGGGGCCAGATACGCAGTATTTT. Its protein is CASSFGLAGGPDTQYF.

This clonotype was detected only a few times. In DNA, the CDR3 is TGTGCCAGCAGTGGGGGAGGGATGATGTACGAGCAGTACTTC. This gives the protein CASSGGGMMYEQYF. This chain links TRBV25-1 with TRBJ2-7; 7 nucleotides match TRBD2. V dropped 4 bases and J dropped 4; count of bases not matched to a gene: 7. The CDR3 consists of 14 residues. The germline gives CDR1 MGHDK, CDR2 SYGVNS.

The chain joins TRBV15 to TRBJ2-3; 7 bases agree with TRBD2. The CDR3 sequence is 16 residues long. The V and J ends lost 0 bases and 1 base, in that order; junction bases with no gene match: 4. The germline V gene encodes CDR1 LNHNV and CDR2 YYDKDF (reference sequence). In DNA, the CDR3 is TGTGCCACCAGCAGAGATAAGCTAGCGGGCACAGATACGCAGTATTTT. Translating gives CATSRDKLAGTDTQYF.

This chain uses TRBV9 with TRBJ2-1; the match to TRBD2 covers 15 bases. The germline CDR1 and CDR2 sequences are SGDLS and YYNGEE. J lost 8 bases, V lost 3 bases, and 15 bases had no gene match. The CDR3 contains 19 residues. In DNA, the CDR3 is TGTGCCAGCAGCGCTCCGGTAGGGACTAGCGGGGGGATGGGGGATGAGCAGTTCTTC. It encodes CASSAPVGTSGGMGDEQFF.

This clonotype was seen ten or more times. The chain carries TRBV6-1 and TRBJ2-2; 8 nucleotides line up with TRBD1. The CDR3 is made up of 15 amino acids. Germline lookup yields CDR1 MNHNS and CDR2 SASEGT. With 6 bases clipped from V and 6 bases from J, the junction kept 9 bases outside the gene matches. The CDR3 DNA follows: TGTGCCAGCAGCGGACAGGGTATCAGGTCCGGGGAGCTGTTTTTT. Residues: CASSGQGIRSGELFF.

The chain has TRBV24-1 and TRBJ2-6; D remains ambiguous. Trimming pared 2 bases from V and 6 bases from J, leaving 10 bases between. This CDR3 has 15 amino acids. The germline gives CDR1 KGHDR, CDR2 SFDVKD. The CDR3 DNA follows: TGTGCCACCAGTGATTCTCAATACCCGGCCAACGTCCTGACTTTC. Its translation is CATSDSQYPANVLTF.

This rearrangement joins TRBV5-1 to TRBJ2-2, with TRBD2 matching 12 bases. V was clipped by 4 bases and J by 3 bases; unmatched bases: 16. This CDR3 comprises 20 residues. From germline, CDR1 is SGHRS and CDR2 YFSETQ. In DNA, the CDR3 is TGCGCCAGCAGCCGGATCTCGCGACTAGCGGGAGTTACGTACACCGGGGAGCTGTTTTTT. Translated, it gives CASSRISRLAGVTYTGELFF. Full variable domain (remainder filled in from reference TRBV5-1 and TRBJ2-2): KAGVTQTPRYLIKTRGQQVTLSCSPISGHRSVSWYQQTPGQGLQFLFEYFSETQRNKGNFPGRFSGRQFSNSRSEMNVSTLELGDSALYLCASSRISRLAGVTYTGELFFGEGSRLTVL.

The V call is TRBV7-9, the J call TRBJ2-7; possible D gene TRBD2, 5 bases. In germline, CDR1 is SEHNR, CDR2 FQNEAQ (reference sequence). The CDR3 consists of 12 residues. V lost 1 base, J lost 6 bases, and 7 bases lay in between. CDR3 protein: CASSLVGSEQYF. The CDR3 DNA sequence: TGTGCCAGCAGCTTAGTGGGGAGCGAGCAGTACTTC.

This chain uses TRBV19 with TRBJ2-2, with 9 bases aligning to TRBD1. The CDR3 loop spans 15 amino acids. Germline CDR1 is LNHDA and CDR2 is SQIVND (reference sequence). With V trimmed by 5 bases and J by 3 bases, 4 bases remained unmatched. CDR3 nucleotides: TGTGCCAGTAGTGGGACAGGGTCGGACACCGGGGAGCTGTTTTTT. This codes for CASSGTGSDTGELFF.

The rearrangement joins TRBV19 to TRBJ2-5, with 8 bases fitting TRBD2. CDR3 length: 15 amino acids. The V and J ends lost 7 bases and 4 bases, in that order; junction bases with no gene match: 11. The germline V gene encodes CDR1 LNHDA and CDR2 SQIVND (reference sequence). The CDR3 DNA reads TGTGCCAGTACCGTCGGGAGCGGGAGTTCAGAGACCCAGTACTTC. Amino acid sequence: CASTVGSGSSETQYF.

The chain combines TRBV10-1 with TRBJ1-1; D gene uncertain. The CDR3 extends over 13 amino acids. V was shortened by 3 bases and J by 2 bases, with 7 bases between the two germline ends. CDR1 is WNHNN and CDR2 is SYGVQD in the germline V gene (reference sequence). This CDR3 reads CASSDQDNTEAFF. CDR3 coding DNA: TGCGCCAGCAGTGATCAGGATAACACTGAAGCTTTCTTT.

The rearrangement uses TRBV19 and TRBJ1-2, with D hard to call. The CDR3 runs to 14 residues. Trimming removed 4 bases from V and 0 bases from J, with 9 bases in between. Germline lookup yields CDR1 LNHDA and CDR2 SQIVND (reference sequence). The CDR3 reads CASSTLGSNYGYTF. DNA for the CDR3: TGTGCCAGTAGTACGTTGGGCTCTAACTATGGCTACACCTTC.

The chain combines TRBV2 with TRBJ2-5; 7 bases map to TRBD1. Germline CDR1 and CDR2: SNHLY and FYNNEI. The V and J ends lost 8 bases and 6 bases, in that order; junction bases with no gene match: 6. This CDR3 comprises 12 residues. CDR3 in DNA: TGTGCCAGCGTCCAGGGGGTAAAGACCCAGTACTTC. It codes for CASVQGVKTQYF.

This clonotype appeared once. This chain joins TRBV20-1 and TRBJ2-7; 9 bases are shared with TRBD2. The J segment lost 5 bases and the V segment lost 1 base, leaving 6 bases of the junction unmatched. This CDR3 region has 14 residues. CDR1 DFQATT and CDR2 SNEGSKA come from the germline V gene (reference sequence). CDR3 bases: TGCAGTGCTAGAGGTCAAGCGGGAGGTAACGAGCAGTACTTC. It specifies CSARGQAGGNEQYF.

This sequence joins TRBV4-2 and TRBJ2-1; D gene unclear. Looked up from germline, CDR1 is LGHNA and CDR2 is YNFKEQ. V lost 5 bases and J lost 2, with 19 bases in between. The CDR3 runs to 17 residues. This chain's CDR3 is CASSTSALGNPYNEQFF. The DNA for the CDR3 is TGTGCCAGCAGCACAAGCGCCTTAGGGAACCCCTACAATGAGCAGTTCTTC.

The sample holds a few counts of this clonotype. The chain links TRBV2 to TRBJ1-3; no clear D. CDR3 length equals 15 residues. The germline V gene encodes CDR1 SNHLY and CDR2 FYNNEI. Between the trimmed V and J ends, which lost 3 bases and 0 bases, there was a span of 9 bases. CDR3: CASSDKGASGNTIYF. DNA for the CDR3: TGTGCCAGCAGTGATAAGGGTGCCTCTGGAAACACCATATATTTT.

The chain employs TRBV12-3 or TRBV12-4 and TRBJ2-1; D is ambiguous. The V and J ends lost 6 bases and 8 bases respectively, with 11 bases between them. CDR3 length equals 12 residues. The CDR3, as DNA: TGTGCCAGCAGCCCAAGGTGGGATGAGCAGTTCTTC. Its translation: CASSPRWDEQFF.

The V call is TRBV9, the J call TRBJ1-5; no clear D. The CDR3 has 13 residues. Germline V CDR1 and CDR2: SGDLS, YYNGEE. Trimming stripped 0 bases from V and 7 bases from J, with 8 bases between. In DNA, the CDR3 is TGTGCCAGCAGCGTAGCAGCGGGCCAGCCCCAGCATTTT. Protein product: CASSVAAGQPQHF.

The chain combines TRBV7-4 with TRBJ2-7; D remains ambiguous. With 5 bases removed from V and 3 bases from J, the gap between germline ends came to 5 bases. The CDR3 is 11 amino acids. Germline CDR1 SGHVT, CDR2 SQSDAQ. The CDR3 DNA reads TGTGCCAGCAGCAAATTCTACGAGCAGTACTTC. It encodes CASSKFYEQYF.

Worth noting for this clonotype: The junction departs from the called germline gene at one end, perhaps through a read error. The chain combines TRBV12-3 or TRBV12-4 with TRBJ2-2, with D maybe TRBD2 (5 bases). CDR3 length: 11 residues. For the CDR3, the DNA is TGTGCCAGCAGTCCCCCCGGGGAGCTGCTTTTT. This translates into CASSPPGELLF.

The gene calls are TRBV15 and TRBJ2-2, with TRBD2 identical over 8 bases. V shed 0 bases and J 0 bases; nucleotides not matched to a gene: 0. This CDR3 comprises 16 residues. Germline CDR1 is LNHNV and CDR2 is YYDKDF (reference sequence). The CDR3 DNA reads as TGTGCCACCAGCAGAGAAGCGGGGGCGAACACCGGGGAGCTGTTTTTT. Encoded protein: CATSREAGANTGELFF.

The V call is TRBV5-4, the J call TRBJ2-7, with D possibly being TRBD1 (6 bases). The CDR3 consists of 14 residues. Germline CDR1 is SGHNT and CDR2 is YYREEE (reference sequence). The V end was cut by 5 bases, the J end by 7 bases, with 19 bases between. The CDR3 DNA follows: TGTGCCAGCAGTGACCAGGGGCGCAGAATGGAGCAGTACTTC. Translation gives CASSDQGRRMEQYF.

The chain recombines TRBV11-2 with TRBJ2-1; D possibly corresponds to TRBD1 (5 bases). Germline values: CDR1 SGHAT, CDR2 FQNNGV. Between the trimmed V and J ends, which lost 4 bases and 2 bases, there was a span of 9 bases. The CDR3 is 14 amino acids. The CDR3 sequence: CASSSDSTYNEQFF. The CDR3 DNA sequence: TGTGCCAGCAGCTCAGACAGTACCTACAATGAGCAGTTCTTC. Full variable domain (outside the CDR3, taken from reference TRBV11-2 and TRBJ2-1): EAGVAQSPRYKIIEKRQSVAFWCNPISGHATLYWYQQILGQGPKLLIQFQNNGVVDDSQLPKDRFSAERLKGVDSTLKIQPAKLEDSAVYLCASSSDSTYNEQFFGPGTRLTVL.

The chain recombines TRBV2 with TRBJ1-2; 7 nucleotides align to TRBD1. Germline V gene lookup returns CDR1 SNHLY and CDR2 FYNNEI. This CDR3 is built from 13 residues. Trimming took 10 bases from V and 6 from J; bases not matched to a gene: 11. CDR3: CANLTGRHDGYTF. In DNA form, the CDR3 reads TGTGCCAACTTGACAGGGAGACATGATGGCTACACCTTC.